This entry lists 7 T cell receptor beta chains sequenced from one sample in a study of CD8 T cells in Susac syndrome. RNA, at about 0.5 to 1 ug, was reverse transcribed with random hexamers. TCRdb fed the immunoSEQ multiplex PCR reads into MiXCR, producing one record per CDR3 protein. This sample has about 70,000 distinct CDR3 sequences, with more than 85% found just once. Sequencing was done on a sample of CD8+ T cells from PBMCs. The receptors come from a human donor in good health.

The chain combines TRBV28 with TRBJ2-5; 7 nucleotides agree with TRBD1. Unmatched junction bases numbered 10, after V lost 7 bases and J lost 2 bases. CDR3 length equals 15 residues. Germline V lookup: CDR1 MDHEN, CDR2 SYDVKM. The CDR3 region is CASNPGQVVQETQYF. DNA of the CDR3: TGTGCCAGCAATCCCGGACAGGTCGTTCAAGAGACCCAGTACTTC.

The chain uses TRBV7-9 and TRBJ1-1, with D maybe TRBD1 (5 bases). CDR1 is SEHNR, CDR2 FQNEAQ, per germline (reference sequence). The CDR3 covers 16 residues. The V end was cut by 5 bases, the J end by 0 bases, with 16 bases between. Here the CDR3 reads CASSPPRGLMNTEAFF. DNA of the CDR3: TGTGCCAGCAGCCCCCCGAGGGGACTCATGAACACTGAAGCTTTCTTT.

CDR3 in DNA: TGTGCCAGCAGTTCACTAGCGGGGGGGGGCCCTAGCACAGATACGCAGTATTTT. Its translation is CASSSLAGGGPSTDTQYF. The chain couples TRBV12-3 or TRBV12-4 to TRBJ2-3, with 13 bases fitting TRBD2. Trimming removed 4 bases from V and 0 bases from J; junction bases left unmatched: 7. This CDR3 has 18 residues.

This chain links TRBV2 with TRBJ1-3; D remains ambiguous. Looked up from germline, CDR1 is SNHLY and CDR2 is FYNNEI. This CDR3 contains 14 residues. Deletions cut 6 bases from V and 0 bases from J, with 9 bases between. This CDR3 is CASSPFDSGNTIYF. The CDR3 DNA is TGTGCCAGCAGCCCCTTTGACTCTGGAAACACCATATATTTT. Supplemented by reference TRBV2 and TRBJ1-3, the full variable domain reads EPEVTQTPSHQVTQMGQEVILRCVPISNHLYFYWYRQILGQKVEFLVSFYNNEISEKSEIFDDQFSVERPDGSNFTLKIRSTKLEDSAMYFCASSPFDSGNTIYFGEGSWLTVV.

The chain uses TRBV4-1 and TRBJ1-6; TRBD1 might be the D (6 bases). The CDR3 runs 15 residues. V was clipped by 6 bases and J by 0 bases, with 9 bases between them. Germline V gene data show CDR1 as MGHRA and CDR2 as YSYEKL. CDR3 residues: CASRGASSYNSPLHF. The CDR3 region has the DNA TGCGCCAGCAGGGGGGCTAGCTCCTATAATTCACCCCTCCACTTT.

The V and J genes are TRBV28 and TRBJ2-7; TRBD2 might be the D (5 bases). Per germline, CDR1 MDHEN and CDR2 SYDVKM. This CDR3 region has 14 residues. The V end was cut by 7 bases, the J end by 1 base, with 14 bases between. The CDR3 nucleotides are TGTGCCAGCAACGGAGGTGTGGCGTCCTACGAGCAGTACGTC. This sequence encodes CASNGGVASYEQYV.

This chain uses TRBV4-1 with TRBJ2-7; D is unclear. The V end lost 5 bases, the J end lost 4 bases, and 18 bases lay between the germline ends. Germline CDR1 is MGHRA and CDR2 is YSYEKL. This CDR3 spans 15 amino acids. For the CDR3, the DNA is TGCGCCAGCAGCGCCCGGACGGCCGCCGGGTACGAGCAGTACTTC. It specifies CASSARTAAGYEQYF.